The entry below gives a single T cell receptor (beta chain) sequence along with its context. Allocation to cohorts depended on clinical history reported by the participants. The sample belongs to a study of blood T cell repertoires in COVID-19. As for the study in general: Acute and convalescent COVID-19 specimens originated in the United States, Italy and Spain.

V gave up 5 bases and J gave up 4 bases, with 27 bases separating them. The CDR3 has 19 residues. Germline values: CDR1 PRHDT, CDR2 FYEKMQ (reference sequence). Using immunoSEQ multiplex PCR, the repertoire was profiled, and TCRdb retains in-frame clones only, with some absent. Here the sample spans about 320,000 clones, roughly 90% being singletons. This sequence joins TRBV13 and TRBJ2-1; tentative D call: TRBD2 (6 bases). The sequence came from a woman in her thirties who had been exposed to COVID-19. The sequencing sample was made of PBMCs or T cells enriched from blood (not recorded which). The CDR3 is CASSLSPLTKAGLYNEQFF. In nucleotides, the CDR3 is TGTGCCAGCAGCCTTTCCCCTTTGACTAAAGCGGGCCTATACAATGAGCAGTTCTTC. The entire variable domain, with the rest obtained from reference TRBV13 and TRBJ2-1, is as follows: AAGVIQSPRHLIKEKRETATLKCYPIPRHDTVYWYQQGPGQDPQFLISFYEKMQSDKGSIPDRFSAQQFSDYHSELNMSSLELGDSALYFCASSLSPLTKAGLYNEQFFGPGTRLTVL.